This TCR beta chain was recorded in a study of cytomegalovirus exposure and HLA in healthy donors. General study findings and limits: Certain sequence variants were highly shared and formed a cluster, and this cluster was likely a sequencing artifact. An analysis done earlier found most TCR beta V segments productive about 87% or about 30% of the time.

Primers included in the PCR were 60 Vbeta and 13 Jbeta primers. Profiling relied on immunoSEQ multiplex PCR, and the TCRdb table lists in-frame clones only, not all of them. This sample has 170,000 or so clones, with under 80% found just once. These donors, healthy bone marrow donors, were studied. This CDR3 has 16 amino acids. In germline, CDR1 is SGHRS, CDR2 YFSETQ. V gave up 4 bases and J gave up 0 bases; unmatched junction bases: 7. The table lists this clone with a few counts. Its target is unknown. Sequenced: PBMCs. The clonotype was recovered from a woman between 45 and 60 years old in good health and CMV-seropositive. The chain uses TRBV5-1 and TRBJ1-3, with TRBD1 matching 7 bases. The CDR3: CASSRDSSSSGNTIYF. The DNA for the CDR3 is TGCGCCAGCAGCCGGGACAGCTCCAGCTCTGGAAACACCATATATTTT.